These 29 T cell receptor beta chains were sequenced from one sample in a study of control samples from healthy donors and cancer patients. The assay was immunoSEQ multiplex PCR, and TCRdb's table has in-frame clones only and misses some. The sample records fewer than 90,000 clones, 84% being singletons. The sample taken for sequencing was blood. Every receptor here comes from a man aged 50 to 60 in good health.

The J gene is TRBJ2-1, the V gene TRBV28; 9 nucleotides match TRBD1. This CDR3 is 18 amino acids long. Looked up from germline, CDR1 is MDHEN and CDR2 is SYDVKM. Unmatched junction bases numbered 7, after V lost 0 bases and J lost 1 base. The CDR3 region is CASSLWEPGQGSYNEQFF. DNA of the CDR3: TGTGCCAGCAGTTTATGGGAACCGGGACAGGGTTCCTACAATGAGCAGTTCTTC.

This clone was counted ten times or more. This chain joins TRBV5-4 and TRBJ1-1, with D possibly TRBD1 on 6 matching bases. This CDR3 has 15 amino acids. Germline loops: CDR1 SGHNT, CDR2 YYREEE (reference sequence). V was clipped by 6 bases and J by 0 bases, with 15 bases between them. In DNA form, the CDR3 reads TGTGCCAGCACTAGGCAGGGGCAAATGAACACTGAAGCTTTCTTT. It yields the protein CASTRQGQMNTEAFF.

A single count supports this clone. The CDR3 DNA reads TGTGCCACCAGTGAGCCCAAGGGAGAAGTTTTAGATGAGCAGTTCTTC. Translated, it gives CATSEPKGEVLDEQFF. The genes are TRBV24-1 and TRBJ2-1; TRBD2 is a possible D gene (5 bases). V gave up 4 bases and J gave up 8 bases, with 20 bases separating them. This CDR3 has 16 amino acids. Germline-derived CDR1 and CDR2 are KGHDR and SFDVKD.

V is TRBV23-1 and J is TRBJ2-1; 10 bases map to TRBD2. TRBV23-1 is an ORF; its function is uncertain. Trimming at V came to 2 bases and at J to 2 bases, leaving 12 bases not matched to a gene. CDR3 length equals 19 residues. CDR3 sequence: CASSQPFNFSGGPYNEQFF. DNA of the CDR3: TGCGCCAGCAGTCAACCGTTCAACTTTAGCGGGGGGCCCTACAATGAGCAGTTCTTC.

The chain carries TRBV28 and TRBJ2-1; TRBD1 matches 9 bases. This CDR3 has 16 amino acids. Germline V lookup: CDR1 MDHEN, CDR2 SYDVKM. The V segment lost 7 bases and the J segment 3 bases; nucleotides outside the gene matches: 10. The CDR3 DNA is TGTGCCAGCACCAACCCGGGACAGGGCATCTACAATGAGCAGTTCTTC. It translates to CASTNPGQGIYNEQFF.

This rearrangement joins TRBV11-3 to TRBJ2-3; no clear D. V lost 1 base and J 0 bases, leaving 5 bases between the germline ends. Germline V CDR1 and CDR2: SGHNT, YENEEA. The CDR3 totals 14 residues. In DNA form, the CDR3 reads TGTGCCAGCAGCTTAGCGGCTAGCACAGATACGCAGTATTTT. Protein: CASSLAASTDTQYF.

The chain combines TRBV15 with TRBJ1-5, with D possibly TRBD1 on 5 matching bases. CDR3 size: 16 residues. The V gene lost 5 bases and the J gene lost 0 bases, with 14 bases spanning the gap. The germline V gene has CDR1 LNHNV and CDR2 YYDKDF (reference sequence). The CDR3: CATSLTGGSSNQPQHF. The CDR3 coding sequence is TGTGCCACCAGCCTCACTGGGGGGAGTAGCAATCAGCCCCAGCATTTT. Complete variable domain (other parts from reference TRBV15 and TRBJ1-5): DAMVIQNPRYQVTQFGKPVTLSCSQTLNHNVMYWYQQKSSQAPKLLFHYYDKDFNNEADTPDNFQSRRPNTSFCFLDIRSPGLGDTAMYLCATSLTGGSSNQPQHFGDGTRLSIL.

The chain has TRBV7-2 and TRBJ1-2, with D possibly being TRBD1 (5 bases). Germline V gene sequence: CDR1 SGHTA, CDR2 FQGNSA. V shed 2 bases and J shed 6 bases, with 10 bases lying between them. CDR3 length: 13 residues. CDR3 DNA sequence: TGTGCCAGCAGCTTAATAGGGACGGATGGCTACACCTTC. Protein: CASSLIGTDGYTF.

This clone occurred a few times. Mismatch with germline at one junction end may stem from a read error. The chain carries TRBV2 and TRBJ1-2; the D is unclear. The V gene's germline CDR1 is SNHLY and CDR2 FYNNEI. The CDR3 loop spans 11 amino acids. The CDR3 is CASTVRQVLIF. CDR3 DNA: TGTGCCAGCACTGTTCGGCAGGTATTAATATTC.

The chain employs TRBV7-6 and TRBJ1-6; 8 bases are a match to TRBD1. The germline V gene encodes CDR1 SGHVS and CDR2 FNYEAQ. Trimming cost V 4 bases and J 10 bases; bases outside gene matches: 9. CDR3 length: 15 residues. CDR3 region: CASSSFRQGRSPLHF. In DNA, the CDR3 is TGTGCCAGCAGCTCATTCCGACAGGGGAGGTCACCCCTCCACTTT.

V and J are TRBV6-1 and TRBJ2-5; the D call may be TRBD1 or TRBD2 (6 bases each). This CDR3 is 16 amino acids long. With 4 bases removed from V and 2 bases from J, the gap between germline ends came to 17 bases. Per germline, CDR1 MNHNS and CDR2 SASEGT. Written as DNA, the CDR3 is TGTGCCAGCAGTGGCCGATGGGGGGCGCGACAAGAGACCCAGTACTTC. Its translation is CASSGRWGARQETQYF.

This chain uses TRBV6-5 with TRBJ1-4; D is unresolved. Germline V gene lookup returns CDR1 MNHEY and CDR2 SVGAGI. The CDR3 is made up of 12 amino acids. Trimming removed 7 bases at V and 8 bases at J, with 11 bases between. The CDR3 sequence is CASTENSEKLFF. CDR3 coding DNA: TGTGCCAGCACCGAGAACAGCGAAAAACTGTTTTTT.

This rearrangement joins TRBV7-9 to TRBJ1-1; D is uncertain. The CDR3 consists of 16 residues. V was pared by 4 bases and J by 0 bases, with 15 bases between. CDR1 is SEHNR and CDR2 is FQNEAQ in the germline V gene (reference sequence). The CDR3: CASSSRPGRLNTEAFF. In nucleotides, the CDR3 is TGTGCCAGCAGCTCGAGACCCGGACGGCTGAACACTGAAGCTTTCTTT.

CDR3 region: CASSILTGVDGETQYF. The CDR3 DNA reads as TGTGCCAGCAGCATATTGACAGGGGTGGACGGAGAGACCCAGTACTTC. The chain couples TRBV7-9 to TRBJ2-5; 8 nucleotides line up with TRBD1. The CDR3 loop spans 16 amino acids. Germline trimming cut 5 bases from V and 4 bases from J; bases unmatched to any gene: 12. Germline-derived CDR1 and CDR2 are SEHNR and FQNEAQ (reference sequence).

The chain combines TRBV27 with TRBJ2-5; D may match TRBD1 or TRBD2 (5 bases each). Germline lookup yields CDR1 MNHEY and CDR2 SMNVEV (reference sequence). Trimming removed 3 bases at V and 2 bases at J, with 10 bases between. This CDR3 contains 14 residues. CDR3 in amino acids: CASSLWGNQETQYF. CDR3 in DNA: TGTGCCAGCAGTTTGTGGGGGAATCAAGAGACCCAGTACTTC.

This chain links TRBV6-6 with TRBJ2-1; 13 positions match TRBD2. Germline lookup yields CDR1 MNHNY and CDR2 SVGAGI (reference sequence). The CDR3 length is 15 residues. The junction had 5 bases not matched to a gene; V was cut back by 5 bases and J by 7 bases. This CDR3 reads CASSQLAGGKNEQFF. The CDR3, as DNA: TGTGCCAGCAGTCAACTAGCGGGGGGGAAAAATGAGCAGTTCTTC.

The rearrangement uses TRBV7-2 and TRBJ1-2; 10 nucleotides match TRBD1. Germline loops: CDR1 SGHTA, CDR2 FQGNSA. The CDR3 length is 15 residues. Trimming took 3 bases from V and 7 from J; bases not matched to a gene: 8. CDR3 coding DNA: TGTGCCAGCAGCTTGGGGGGACAGGGGATCACTGGCTACACCTTC. Its protein is CASSLGGQGITGYTF.

This clone appeared once. This chain connects TRBV19 to TRBJ1-2; perhaps TRBD1 as D (6 bases). V was shortened by 5 bases and J by 0 bases, with 13 bases between the two germline ends. The CDR3 has 15 amino acids. From germline, CDR1 is LNHDA and CDR2 SQIVND (reference sequence). DNA for the CDR3: TGTGCCAGTAGTCCCCTCGACAGGACTAACTATGGCTACACCTTC. Protein product: CASSPLDRTNYGYTF.

V is TRBV6-5 and J is TRBJ2-6; D is ambiguous. Germline CDR1 and CDR2: MNHEY and SVGAGI. The germline V and J ends were trimmed by 8 bases and 0 bases, with 5 bases remaining between them. The CDR3 contains 13 residues. The CDR3 spells CASQISGANVLTF. In DNA form, the CDR3 reads TGTGCCAGCCAGATCTCTGGGGCCAACGTCCTGACTTTC.

J is TRBJ2-2 and V is TRBV28; tentative D call: TRBD2 (5 bases). The CDR3 runs 16 residues. Germline V lookup: CDR1 MDHEN, CDR2 SYDVKM. V dropped 4 bases and J dropped 5 bases, with 17 bases sitting between them. The CDR3 spells CASSYTGGPRTGELFF. CDR3 nucleotide sequence: TGTGCCAGCAGTTACACTGGAGGTCCGCGGACCGGGGAGCTGTTTTTT.

As regards this clone: Distinct nucleotide sequences in the sample also encode this CDR3. The chain joins TRBV9 to TRBJ2-1; 10 positions agree with TRBD2. CDR1 is SGDLS, CDR2 YYNGEE, per germline. Unmatched junction bases numbered 11, after V lost 4 bases and J lost 7 bases. The CDR3 loop spans 16 amino acids. CDR3 bases: TGTGCCAGCAGCTCGAGAACTAGCGGGGTCCGGAATGAGCAGTTCTTC. Translating it yields CASSSRTSGVRNEQFF.

The sample holds one count of this clone. This chain links TRBV7-6 with TRBJ1-1, with 7 bases matching TRBD1. V shed 2 bases and J 7 bases; nucleotides not matched to a gene: 7. Germline V gene lookup returns CDR1 SGHVS and CDR2 FNYEAQ. CDR3 length equals 14 residues. The CDR3 DNA sequence: TGTGCCAGCAGCTTATTTGAGGGGGCAGGTGAAGCTTTCTTT. It encodes CASSLFEGAGEAFF. Based on the CDR3 plus reference TRBV7-6 and TRBJ1-1, the full variable domain is GAGVSQSPRYKVTKRGQDVALRCDPISGHVSLYWYRQALGQGPEFLTYFNYEAQQDKSGLPNDRFSAERPEGSISTLTIQRTEQRDSAMYRCASSLFEGAGEAFFGQGTRLTVV.

V is TRBV6-5 and J is TRBJ2-3, with D possibly matching TRBD2 (7 bases). Germline V gives CDR1 MNHEY, CDR2 SVGAGI. Trimming removed 8 bases from V and 4 bases from J, with 16 bases in between. The CDR3 is 14 residues long. The CDR3 DNA reads TGTGCCAGCGGGGGGGGCCAGGGCTCAGATACGCAGTATTTT. Translating it yields CASGGGQGSDTQYF.

V and J are TRBV4-1 and TRBJ1-6; D call uncertain. V was shortened by 1 base and J by 6 bases, with 10 bases between the two germline ends. This CDR3 has 15 amino acids. Germline CDR1 reads MGHRA; CDR2 reads YSYEKL. CDR3 bases: TGCGCCAGCAGCCAAGGCGACTTTGTTAATTCACCCCTCCACTTT. It translates to CASSQGDFVNSPLHF.

This sequence joins TRBV6-6 and TRBJ2-2, with 9 positions matching TRBD2. Unmatched junction bases numbered 5, after V lost 7 bases and J lost 5 bases. Germline CDR1 reads MNHNY; CDR2 reads SVGAGI (reference sequence). There are 14 residues in the CDR3. The CDR3 spells CASTVLAGTGELFF. As DNA, the CDR3 is TGTGCCAGCACCGTGCTAGCGGGAACCGGGGAGCTGTTTTTT.

This chain joins TRBV28 and TRBJ2-5; D is possibly TRBD1 (7 bases). Germline CDR1 reads MDHEN; CDR2 reads SYDVKM. Trimming removed 6 bases from V and 5 bases from J, with 19 bases in between. This CDR3 comprises 15 residues. The CDR3 bases are TGTGCCAGCAGCCATCCCAGGAGGGGGCAGGAGACCCAGTACTTC. This codes for CASSHPRRGQETQYF. The entire variable domain, with the rest obtained from reference TRBV28 and TRBJ2-5, is as follows: DVKVTQSSRYLVKRTGEKVFLECVQDMDHENMFWYRQDPGLGLRLIYFSYDVKMKEKGDIPEGYSVSREKKERFSLILESASTNQTSMYLCASSHPRRGQETQYFGPGTRLLVL.

The chain joins TRBV7-2 to TRBJ2-7; the match to TRBD2 covers 11 bases. The germline CDR1 and CDR2 sequences are SGHTA and FQGNSA. V trimming: 0 bases; J trimming: 3 bases; junction bases outside the gene matches: 1. This CDR3 spans 15 amino acids. This chain's CDR3 is CASSLAGTSGYEQYF. The CDR3 DNA sequence: TGTGCCAGCAGCTTAGCCGGGACTAGCGGCTACGAGCAGTACTTC.

The chain joins TRBV11-2 to TRBJ2-7, with TRBD2 matching 8 bases. This CDR3 has 14 residues. CDR1 is SGHAT and CDR2 is FQNNGV in the germline V gene. V was pared by 3 bases and J by 5 bases, with 6 bases of the junction left unmatched. DNA of the CDR3: TGTGCCAGCAGCTTTCGGGGGGGGCCTGACGAGCAGTACTTC. This encodes CASSFRGGPDEQYF. The variable domain in full, with the rest retrieved from reference TRBV11-2 and TRBJ2-7, is EAGVAQSPRYKIIEKRQSVAFWCNPISGHATLYWYQQILGQGPKLLIQFQNNGVVDDSQLPKDRFSAERLKGVDSTLKIQPAKLEDSAVYLCASSFRGGPDEQYFGPGTRLTVT.

The rearrangement uses TRBV18 and TRBJ1-2, with TRBD1 as a possible D gene (6 bases). Germline CDR1 and CDR2: KGHSH and LQKENI. V was cut by 3 bases and J by 4 bases, with 12 bases left in between. The CDR3 consists of 14 residues. CDR3 sequence: CASSPGAGSYGYTF. DNA of the CDR3: TGTGCCAGCTCACCGGGGGCAGGGAGCTATGGCTACACCTTC.